One T cell receptor (beta chain) is described in this entry. Antigen specificity is unknown. The CDR3 has 14 residues. V gave up 3 bases and J gave up 5 bases; unmatched junction bases: 1. Germline V CDR1 and CDR2: SGHVS, FNYEAQ. The data were taken from a study of cytomegalovirus exposure and HLA in healthy donors. Notes on the study in general: The authors reported that TCR beta sequences could predict HLA-A and HLA-B alleles. These predictions were accurate for most subjects in the first cohort.

The primer mix had 60 Vbeta and 13 Jbeta primers. The protocol was immunoSEQ multiplex PCR, while the TCRdb copy is restricted to in-frame clones and leaves out a portion. The sample records around 88,000 clones, around 84% being singletons. This clonotype originated in a woman aged 40 to 55 in good health and CMV-seropositive. This rearrangement joins TRBV7-6 to TRBJ2-3; 11 nucleotides match TRBD2. Material: PBMCs. CDR3 sequence (DNA): TGTGCCAGCAGCTTCGGACTAGCGGGAGATACGCAGTATTTT. As protein: CASSFGLAGDTQYF.